The 9 T cell receptor beta chains given below trace back to one sample, sequenced in a study of shared clonotypes between healthy human individuals. Assay used: immunoSEQ multiplex PCR; TCRdb lists only in-frame clones, some missing. The sample comprises about a million clones, about 80% of which are singletons, and about 0.89% rests with the top ten. The sequenced sample was memory CD4+ T cells from PBMCs. This sample's subset: CD45RA-negative fraction. The receptors were gathered from a man younger than 35 in good health. Some clones in this sample may be carry-over from other donors' samples.

The J gene is TRBJ2-7, the V gene TRBV18, with 9 nucleotides matching TRBD2. Unmatched junction bases numbered 9, after V lost 4 bases and J lost 2 bases. The germline V gene has CDR1 KGHSH and CDR2 LQKENI. The CDR3 runs to 16 residues. For the CDR3, the DNA is TGTGCCAGCTCACTCCGGATAGCGGGAGACACCTACGAGCAGTACTTC. Encoded protein: CASSLRIAGDTYEQYF.

This clone was seen just once. The rearrangement uses TRBV28 and TRBJ1-2; D unresolved. The germline V gene has CDR1 MDHEN and CDR2 SYDVKM. V was pared by 5 bases and J by 4 bases, with 11 bases between. The length of the CDR3 is 13 residues. The CDR3 sequence: CASSTLALYGYTF. The CDR3 coding sequence is TGTGCCAGCAGTACCCTTGCCCTCTATGGCTACACCTTC.

As for this clone: Additional DNA sequences in this sample encode the identical CDR3. CDR3 protein: CASSQDRYQPQHF. The CDR3 nucleotides read TGCGCCAGCAGCCAAGATAGATATCAGCCCCAGCATTTT. This chain uses TRBV4-1 with TRBJ1-5, with D uncertain. CDR1 is MGHRA, CDR2 YSYEKL, per germline. The CDR3 covers 13 residues. V was shortened by 0 bases and J by 5 bases, with 5 bases between the two germline ends.

The genes are TRBV25-1 and TRBJ1-5; D remains unclear. CDR3 length equals 14 residues. Trimming took 6 bases from V and 5 from J, leaving 14 bases between them. The germline V gene has CDR1 MGHDK and CDR2 SYGVNS. CDR3 DNA sequence: TGTGCCAGCAGAAATCGAATAGTCGATCAGCCCCAGCATTTT. Translating it yields CASRNRIVDQPQHF.

The rearrangement uses TRBV6-1 and TRBJ2-4; 7 bases line up with TRBD2. This CDR3 has 14 residues. Germline-derived CDR1 and CDR2 are MNHNS and SASEGT. V lost 9 bases and J lost 1; bases outside the gene matches: 6. The CDR3 protein is CASVNGGAKNIQYF. In DNA form, the CDR3 reads TGTGCCAGTGTTAACGGGGGGGCCAAAAACATTCAGTACTTC.

The gene calls are TRBV19 and TRBJ2-1; 9 positions match TRBD2. The J segment lost 0 bases and the V segment lost 4 bases, leaving 7 bases of the junction unmatched. CDR3 length equals 17 residues. Looked up from germline, CDR1 is LNHDA and CDR2 is SQIVND (reference sequence). CDR3 loop: CASSKTGAGGSYNEQFF. CDR3 DNA: TGTGCCAGTAGTAAAACAGGAGCGGGGGGCTCCTACAATGAGCAGTTCTTC.

The rearrangement links TRBV6-5 to TRBJ2-1, with 8 bases matching TRBD2. Germline V gene data show CDR1 as MNHEY and CDR2 as SVGAGI. J was trimmed by 5 bases and V by 8 bases; bases with no gene match: 11. There are 15 residues in the CDR3. The CDR3 nucleotides read TGTGCCAGCGCGGGGGGAGGGCCGGTCGACAATGAGCAGTTCTTC. Translating gives CASAGGGPVDNEQFF.

The chain carries TRBV11-3 and TRBJ2-7; 7 bases map to TRBD2. CDR1 is SGHNT and CDR2 is YENEEA in the germline V gene. Germline trimming cut 8 bases from V and 5 bases from J; bases unmatched to any gene: 9. This CDR3 spans 13 amino acids. The CDR3, as DNA: TGTGCCAGCGCGCGCGGGGGAGACGACGAGCAGTACTTC. Its translation is CASARGGDDEQYF.

A word on this clone: The junction shows a germline mismatch at one end, possibly a read error. This chain uses TRBV2 with TRBJ2-5, with D perhaps TRBD1 (6 bases). This CDR3 is built from 14 residues. Germline V gives CDR1 SNHLY, CDR2 FYNNEI. The chain's CDR3 is CASSEDRSQETQYF. The DNA of the CDR3 is TGTGCCAGCAGCGAAGACAGGAGTCAAGAGACCCAGTACTTC.